The 25 T cell receptor beta chains presented below share a single source sample, sequenced in a study of cytomegalovirus exposure and HLA in healthy donors. 13 Jbeta primers and 60 Vbeta primers were used for the PCR. The repertoire was sequenced with immunoSEQ multiplex PCR; TCRdb's copy has only in-frame clones and lacks some. The profile shows 100,000 to 150,000 clones, 75% to 85% of them singletons. Source material: PBMCs. Receptors were obtained from a woman aged 45-60 years in good health and CMV-seropositive.

V usage is TRBV30 and J usage is TRBJ1-2, with a tentative D call TRBD1 (5 bases). V lost 2 bases and J 5 bases, leaving 18 bases between the germline ends. The CDR3 length is 15 residues. Germline CDR1 is GTSNPN and CDR2 is SVGIG (reference sequence). Written as DNA, the CDR3 is TGTGCCTGGAGTTGGGACTCTACGTTTTCGTATGGCTACACCTTC. It is translated as CAWSWDSTFSYGYTF.

The sample holds one count of this clone. The chain links TRBV5-1 to TRBJ1-2, with 7 bases aligning to TRBD1. The CDR3 has 14 amino acids. Germline CDR1 SGHRS, CDR2 YFSETQ. The ends lost 0 bases at V and 8 bases at J; junction bases unmatched: 7. The CDR3 DNA is TGCGCCAGCAGCTTGGGGACAGGATGGACCGGCTACACCTTC. It is translated as CASSLGTGWTGYTF.

This chain uses TRBV19 with TRBJ1-2; weak D call: TRBD1 (5 bases). Trimming removed 5 bases at V and 7 bases at J, with 20 bases between. Germline loops: CDR1 LNHDA, CDR2 SQIVND (reference sequence). This CDR3 spans 15 amino acids. CDR3 region: CASSAFQGRSGGYTF. Written as DNA, the CDR3 is TGTGCCAGTAGTGCCTTCCAGGGTAGGAGTGGTGGCTACACCTTC.

This chain joins TRBV5-4 and TRBJ1-3; no clear D. The germline gives CDR1 SGHNT, CDR2 YYREEE (reference sequence). The CDR3 runs to 14 residues. The germline V and J ends were trimmed by 0 bases and 2 bases, with 6 bases remaining between them. CDR3 region: CASSLAGAGNTIYF. CDR3 in DNA: TGTGCCAGCAGCTTGGCCGGTGCTGGAAACACCATATATTTT.

This chain uses TRBV10-3 with TRBJ2-5; TRBD2 matches 7 bases. The DNA end lines up better with TRBJ2-7; the J call may be wrong. The germline gives CDR1 ENHRY, CDR2 SYGVKD. This CDR3 spans 15 amino acids. The CDR3 DNA follows: TGTGCCATCAGTGAGGTTCGGCGGGAGAGATACGAGCAGTACTTC. Residues: CAISEVRRERYEQYF.

This chain uses TRBV5-1 with TRBJ2-5, with D tentatively TRBD1 (6 bases). The end of the DNA fits TRBJ2-7 better, so the J call may be wrong. The CDR3 has 15 residues. Looked up from germline, CDR1 is SGHRS and CDR2 is YFSETQ. CDR3 sequence (DNA): TGCGCCAGCAGCTCGGCAGGACAGCCCTCCTACGAGCAGTACTTC. Its translation: CASSSAGQPSYEQYF.

Comment on this clone: In the same sample, other DNA sequences code for this CDR3. The chain uses TRBV30 and TRBJ1-4; possibly TRBD1 for D (6 bases). Trimming shortened V by 0 bases and J by 6 bases, and 14 bases separated the two germline ends. In germline, CDR1 is GTSNPN, CDR2 SVGIG (reference sequence). This CDR3 has 15 residues. CDR3 sequence reads: CAWSVGGGGDEKLFF. DNA of the CDR3: TGTGCCTGGAGTGTGGGGGGAGGGGGAGATGAAAAACTGTTTTTT. Using reference TRBV30 and TRBJ1-4 for the parts outside the CDR3, the full variable domain is SQTIHQWPATLVQPVGSPLSLECTVEGTSNPNLYWYRQAAGRGLQLLFYSVGIGQISSEVPQNLSASRPQDRQFILSSKKLLLSDSGFYLCAWSVGGGGDEKLFFGSGTQLSVL.

The chain carries TRBV19 and TRBJ2-1; 9 nucleotides match TRBD1. Germline loops: CDR1 LNHDA, CDR2 SQIVND (reference sequence). The CDR3 loop spans 13 amino acids. The V and J ends lost 5 bases and 8 bases, in that order; junction bases with no gene match: 4. This CDR3 is CASSVQGADEQFF. CDR3 DNA: TGTGCCAGTAGTGTACAGGGGGCCGATGAGCAGTTCTTC.

The table lists this clone with a count of one. The chain employs TRBV27 and TRBJ1-2; 11 nucleotides line up with TRBD1. Losses at the gene ends were 6 bases for V and 5 bases for J; bases not matched to a gene: 5. CDR1 is MNHEY, CDR2 SMNVEV, per germline (reference sequence). The CDR3 extends over 14 amino acids. CDR3 in DNA: TGTGCCAGCAGGGGGACAGGGGGGGGTTATGGCTACACCTTC. This codes for CASRGTGGGYGYTF.

The V and J genes are TRBV25-1 and TRBJ2-3; tentatively, D is TRBD2 (5 bases). Looked up from germline, CDR1 is MGHDK and CDR2 is SYGVNS. CDR3 size: 13 residues. The V and J ends lost 5 bases and 1 base respectively, with 7 bases between them. The CDR3 bases are TGTGCCAGCAGTTTTAGCGGCACAGATACGCAGTATTTT. This translates into CASSFSGTDTQYF.

This clone came up once. This sequence joins TRBV27 and TRBJ1-2; 8 nucleotides align to TRBD1. Trimming removed 4 bases from V and 4 bases from J; junction bases left unmatched: 8. This CDR3 contains 15 residues. CDR1 and CDR2 (germline): MNHEY, SMNVEV (reference sequence). The CDR3 sequence: CASSSPGTGRYGYTF. CDR3 DNA: TGTGCCAGCAGTTCCCCGGGGACAGGCCGCTATGGCTACACCTTC.

This clone was seen only a few times. The CDR3 here is CASSSDRGQGYGYTF. CDR3 nucleotides: TGTGCCAGTAGTTCGGACAGGGGGCAAGGATATGGCTACACCTTC. V usage is TRBV19 and J usage is TRBJ1-2, with 11 bases fitting TRBD1. V shed 5 bases and J 5 bases; nucleotides not matched to a gene: 7. Germline V gene sequence: CDR1 LNHDA, CDR2 SQIVND (reference sequence). The CDR3 is made up of 15 amino acids.

This clone has more than one count but fewer than ten. The genes are TRBV28 and TRBJ1-5; D perhaps matches TRBD1 (6 bases). The ends were cut back, 3 bases at V and 6 bases at J, with 12 bases in the middle. This CDR3 has 14 amino acids. The germline V gene encodes CDR1 MDHEN and CDR2 SYDVKM. The CDR3 coding sequence is TGTGCCAGCAGTTTTGAGGCAGGGGCTCAGCCCCAGCATTTT. Its translation is CASSFEAGAQPQHF.

J is TRBJ2-2 and V is TRBV5-4; D may be TRBD1 (6 bases). Germline lookup yields CDR1 SGHNT and CDR2 YYREEE (reference sequence). The CDR3 has 16 residues. V lost 4 bases and J lost 1, with 14 bases in between. The CDR3: CASSTGQTRNTGELFF. The CDR3 bases are TGTGCCAGCAGCACGGGACAAACCCGGAACACCGGGGAGCTGTTTTTT.

The CDR3 region has the DNA TGTGCCAGCAGCCCCACTCTCTCCGGGGCCAACGTCCTGACTTTC. Its translation: CASSPTLSGANVLTF. The chain combines TRBV7-3 with TRBJ2-6; D remains unclear. Germline CDR1 SGHTA, CDR2 FQGTGA. The CDR3 has 15 amino acids. The V end was cut by 5 bases, the J end by 4 bases, with 12 bases between.

V gene TRBV7-9 combines with J gene TRBJ2-5; no reliable D call. Trimming cost V 5 bases and J 5 bases, with 21 bases left between them. Per germline, CDR1 SEHNR and CDR2 FQNEAQ (reference sequence). The CDR3 loop spans 16 amino acids. CDR3 sequence: CASSPPAWSIRETQYF. The CDR3 DNA reads TGTGCCAGCAGCCCACCCGCGTGGAGCATCCGGGAGACCCAGTACTTC.

The chain employs TRBV7-2 and TRBJ2-3; 14 positions match TRBD2. CDR1 and CDR2 (germline): SGHTA, FQGNSA. This CDR3 contains 18 residues. The V gene end was trimmed by 5 bases and the J gene end by 2 bases; junction bases not matched to a gene: 9. CDR3 residues: CASSRSTSGGAFTDTQYF. CDR3 DNA sequence: TGTGCCAGCAGCCGATCGACTAGCGGGGGGGCCTTCACAGATACGCAGTATTTT. The full variable domain, its missing parts supplied by reference TRBV7-2 and TRBJ2-3, is GAGVSQSPSNKVTEKGKDVELRCDPISGHTALYWYRQSLGQGLEFLIYFQGNSAPDKSGLPSDRFSAERTGGSVSTLTIQRTQQEDSAVYLCASSRSTSGGAFTDTQYFGPGTRLTVL.

The CDR3 sequence is CASRGLAGESSYNEQFF. CDR3 in DNA: TGTGCCAGTAGGGGACTAGCGGGGGAAAGCTCCTACAATGAGCAGTTCTTC. This chain joins TRBV19 and TRBJ2-1; the match to TRBD2 covers 14 bases. V shed 6 bases and J 0 bases; nucleotides not matched to a gene: 4. This CDR3 is built from 17 residues. Germline V CDR1 and CDR2: LNHDA, SQIVND (reference sequence).

V gene TRBV7-2 combines with J gene TRBJ1-1; D is unclear. Germline V lookup: CDR1 SGHTA, CDR2 FQGNSA. Trimming shortened V by 1 base and J by 1 base, and 4 bases separated the two germline ends. The CDR3 runs 13 residues. This chain's CDR3 is CASSLVRNTEAFF. The CDR3 coding sequence is TGTGCCAGCAGCTTAGTCAGGAACACTGAAGCTTTCTTT.

V is TRBV29-1 and J is TRBJ2-3; D uncertain. The germline V and J ends were trimmed by 4 bases and 0 bases, with 11 bases remaining between them. This CDR3 has 14 amino acids. The germline V gene encodes CDR1 SQVTM and CDR2 ANQGSEA. The CDR3 DNA follows: TGCAGCGTTGTAGCAGTCGCAAGCACAGATACGCAGTATTTT. Amino acid sequence: CSVVAVASTDTQYF.

The rearrangement links TRBV5-6 to TRBJ2-5, with D unclear. Trimming took off 4 bases at V and 2 bases at J, with 9 bases between the two ends. This CDR3 is built from 13 residues. From germline, CDR1 is SGHDT and CDR2 YYEEEE. In DNA form, the CDR3 reads TGTGCCAGCAGCCACGACGGGCAAGAGACCCAGTACTTC. Translated: CASSHDGQETQYF.

The V and J genes are TRBV7-8 and TRBJ2-2; TRBD2 aligns across 7 bases. The germline gives CDR1 SGHVS, CDR2 FQNEAQ. The CDR3 sequence is 16 residues long. V dropped 5 bases and J dropped 7; count of bases not matched to a gene: 13. Written as DNA, the CDR3 is TGTGCCAGCAGCCCCTACGGGGGGAGTTTGGGCGGGGAGCTGTTTTTT. It codes for CASSPYGGSLGGELFF.

This chain uses TRBV4-3 with TRBJ2-5, with 9 bases identical to TRBD2. Germline assignment: CDR1 LGHNA and CDR2 YSLEER. This CDR3 is 15 amino acids long. V lost 3 bases to trimming and J lost 5 bases; unmatched junction nucleotides: 7. This CDR3 reads CASSHDAGGMETQYF. The CDR3, as DNA: TGCGCCAGCAGCCACGACGCGGGGGGGATGGAGACCCAGTACTTC.

The rearrangement links TRBV27 to TRBJ1-2, with TRBD1 matching 8 bases. Losses at the gene ends were 0 bases for V and 9 bases for J; bases not matched to a gene: 6. The CDR3 is 14 amino acids. The V gene's germline CDR1 is MNHEY and CDR2 SMNVEV (reference sequence). The CDR3 protein is CASSLSPDRVRYTF. CDR3 coding DNA: TGTGCCAGCAGTTTATCCCCGGACAGGGTGCGCTACACCTTC.

This clone was seen a handful of times. The J gene is TRBJ2-1, the V gene TRBV6-4; D not resolved. This CDR3 is built from 12 residues. The germline V gene encodes CDR1 MRHNA and CDR2 SNTAGT. The V and J ends lost 1 base and 9 bases respectively, with 7 bases between them. The CDR3 DNA reads as TGTGCCAGCAGTGACTGGTCGGGTGAGCAGTTCTTC. It yields the protein CASSDWSGEQFF.